The sequence of this TCR beta chain was determined in a study of early T cells in non-severe SARS-CoV-2 infection. Study-level background: Unsorted whole-blood RNA was sequenced in bulk, leaving chains unpaired.

This clonotype was seen only a few times. Researchers tagged individual cDNA molecules with unique molecular identifiers. One entry per CDR3 protein, called by TCRdb with MiXCR from the 5' RACE reads. The sample contains 55,000 or so distinct CDR3 sequences, 6% to 7% of which appear only once. CDR3 size: 16 residues. Between the trimmed V and J ends, which lost 1 base and 4 bases, there was a span of 15 bases. This chain connects TRBV12-3 or TRBV12-4 to TRBJ2-3; D perhaps matches TRBD2 (6 bases). The clonotype comes from an adult who was a healthcare worker with PCR-confirmed SARS-CoV-2 infection or an uninfected control (not recorded which). Sequencing was performed on whole blood. Written as DNA, the CDR3 is TGTGCCAGCAGTTTAGTTTTGGGACTCGGCCCAGATACGCAGTATTTT. Its protein is CASSLVLGLGPDTQYF.